The text below deals with one TCR beta chain. This clonotype was detected ten times or more. Which antigen it targets is not known. Qualities for individual bases were not recorded, and no much larger clone is one base off. Ophthalmopathy patients had moderately to severely active disease, Clinical Activity Score of at least 3, NOSPECS grade of at least 4, and duration under 3 months. Any patient with an uncontrolled infection, another autoimmune disease, pregnancy or lactation was excluded. Clinical symptoms, serum thyroxine and TRAb, thyroid ultrasound, and orbital computed tomography formed the basis for the diagnoses. Ficoll-Paque density gradient centrifugation was used to isolate PBMCs from about 9.4 ml of fresh peripheral blood. Total RNA was extracted with Trizol reagent, and quality was checked on an Agilent 2100 Bioanalyzer. Looking up the germline V gene yields CDR1 SNHLY and CDR2 FYNNEI. The trim is 4 bases for V and 6 bases for J, with a gap of 1 base between the germline ends. The CDR3 goes from the cysteine to the phenylalanine over 10 residues. The only DNA kept is the CDR3, 30 bases in frame from the first base.

This sample is drawn from a study of T cells in Graves' hyperthyroidism and ophthalmopathy (dated by TCRdb to the late 2010s). Background for the entire study: Peripheral blood samples were taken at initial diagnosis, before any treatment was given. The 100 or so discovery patients were randomly split 7:3 into training and test sets. Following sampling, methimazole starting at 30 mg daily was given to hyperthyroidism patients, and high-dose intravenous methylprednisolone was given to ophthalmopathy patients. Whether ophthalmopathy could be predicted prospectively was tested in an independent validation cohort made up of 18 to 20 hyperthyroidism patients plus 17 patients who later progressed to ophthalmopathy. In roughly six Graves' hyperthyroidism patients, the study also compared T-cell repertoires from thyroid tissue with T-cell repertoires from blood. To identify TCR V-J signatures that set the groups apart, the researchers used a discovery cohort of 95 to 100 patients, made up of around 42 with Graves' ophthalmopathy and about 60 with stable Graves' hyperthyroidism. According to the paper, TCR Vbeta CDR3 sequencing was carried out on some 130 peripheral blood samples, which came from 40 to 45 ophthalmopathy, 75 to 80 hyperthyroidism and about 17 progressor patients.

The TCR beta CDR3 regions were amplified from the RNA transcripts. For the first round of RT-PCR on the TCR CDR3, the HTBI primer set was used together with the Qiagen OneStep RT-PCR kit. Libraries were constructed in a second round of multiplex PCR, after which size selection and purification were performed. Sequencing of the libraries was done on an Illumina HiSeq2000 using paired-end 100 bp reads. The study's own analysis went as follows. SOAPnuke was used to process the raw data, removing reads that contained adapters or uncalled bases, had a mean Phred below 15, or lacked an exact match to the constant primer or identifier. High-quality paired reads were merged with COPE v1.2.5, and unique nucleotide sequences were defined as clonotypes. Clonotypes were aligned to IMGT TRBV, TRBD and TRBJ reference segments using MiTCR v1.1. Only V-J combinations with frequency above 0.0001, covering roughly 99% of repertoires, were analysed. The TCS score was defined as F50 (clonal expansion) divided by E x V (chaos), with BLOSUM62-based TCRdist calculated between CDR3 peptides within each V-J. Welch's t-statistics and random forest reduced approximately 520 V-J features to 13, which were used in a naive Bayes classifier (R e1071). The public reads were quality trimmed at Q25 with fastp and then assembled into clones with MiXCR by TCRdb, keeping productive beta chains. Each entry merges the rows of one CDR3 protein and shows their most common DNA and genes. The V and J calls were determined by TCRdb, not by the authors. The sample data list 490,000 or so distinct CDR3 sequences, and roughly 21% of these were observed just once. Together, the top ten hold 47% of the sample.

What the research found in general, with its limitations: In validation, the model predicted progression to ophthalmopathy with about 71% sensitivity and 72% to 75% specificity, a median of 6.5 months before onset. Sample size was not statistically predetermined, and blinding of investigators to group allocation was not performed. Blood samples also contained most of the expanded thyroid clonotypes (frequency above 0.001), which suggests that blood repertoires may reflect thyroid immune responses. Ophthalmopathy was separated from stable hyperthyroidism by a 13 V-J signature model, with about 88% sensitivity and roughly 81% specificity obtained in cross-validation and 80%/75% obtained in testing.

The material sequenced was blood. The clonotype originates from a man in his forties with Graves' ophthalmopathy. The chain is made from TRBV2 and TRBJ2-1, with the identity of the D gene unclear. Here is the DNA: TGTGCCAGCAGTGGCAATGAGCAGTTCTTC. Translated, it gives CASSGNEQFF.